The rows below give T cell receptor beta chains drawn from one sample of a study of T-cell reconstitution after alpha-beta-depleted transplantation in children. TCRdb re-analysed the PCR reads in MiXCR, keeping a single row per CDR3 protein. Among just over 950,000 distinct CDR3 sequences listed, roughly 31% were seen once. This specimen was PBMCs, mostly from graft donor cells, taken 360 days after TCRalphabeta/CD19-depleted stem cell transplant. The receptors stem from a boy in the first two years of life who had a stem cell transplant for SCID, so the T cells may come from the graft donor. Each CDR3 is given with its conserved first and last residue. D genes are given only for firm matches. Clone size is shown for a subset of rows, as once, few, many or a class of expanded clone.

.,TRBV9,.,TRBJ1-2,CASSEGSRYGYTF,TGTGCCAGCAGCGAGGGCAGCCGCTATGGCTACACCTTC
.,TRBV6-1,.,TRBJ1-2,CASSRDARLDYGYTF,TGTGCCAGCAGTCGGGACGCCCGGCTCGACTATGGCTACACCTTC
.,TRBV3-1,.,TRBJ2-7,CATSQGIAFLHSYEQYF,TGTGCCACCAGCCAAGGAATAGCGTTCCTCCACTCCTACGAGCAGTACTTC
.,TRBV12-3/TRBV12-4,.,TRBJ2-7,CASSPRGGVNYEQYF,TGTGCCAGCAGTCCCCGGGGCGGGGTGAACTACGAGCAGTACTTC
.,TRBV12-3/TRBV12-4,.,TRBJ2-3,CASSLIRRAVDTQYF,TGTGCCAGCAGTTTGATCCGGAGGGCTGTGGATACGCAGTATTTT
TRBD1,TRBV4-1,.,TRBJ1-1,CASTQFFVGQGISYGEAFF,TGCGCCAGCACTCAATTTTTTGTTGGACAGGGGATTTCGTATGGTGAAGCTTTCTTT
.,TRBV4-1,few,TRBJ1-2,CASSQDRRSNYGYTF,TGCGCCAGCAGCCAAGACAGACGGTCTAACTATGGCTACACCTTC
TRBD1,TRBV12-3/TRBV12-4,few,TRBJ2-5,CASRGFGQGSQETQYF,TGTGCCAGCAGAGGGTTTGGACAGGGCAGCCAAGAGACCCAGTACTTC
.,TRBV12-3/TRBV12-4,.,TRBJ2-2,CASTKTRNTGELFF,TGTGCCAGCACCAAGACCAGGAACACCGGGGAGCTGTTTTTT
.,TRBV9,.,TRBJ1-2,CASSALRGYTF,TGTGCCAGCAGCGCCCTAAGAGGCTACACCTTC
.,TRBV12-3/TRBV12-4,.,TRBJ1-2,CASRQGANYGYTF,TGTGCCAGCAGGCAGGGAGCTAACTATGGCTACACCTTC
.,TRBV2,few,TRBJ2-3,CASSGKVTDTQYF,TGTGCCAGCAGTGGGAAGGTCACAGATACGCAGTATTTT
.,TRBV29-1,many,TRBJ2-7,CSVRTVQDYYEQYF,TGCAGCGTTCGGACCGTACAGGATTACTACGAGCAGTACTTC
.,TRBV5-1,once,TRBJ1-1,CASSATGRGTEAFF,TGCGCCAGCAGTGCGACAGGAAGGGGCACTGAAGCTTTCTTT
TRBD1,TRBV12-3/TRBV12-4,few,TRBJ1-4,CASRDRGKGEKLFF,TGTGCCAGCAGAGACAGGGGGAAGGGTGAAAAACTGTTTTTT
TRBD2,TRBV20-1,once,TRBJ2-1,CSAHQTRLAGGKQFF,TGCAGTGCTCATCAAACCCGACTAGCGGGGGGGAAGCAGTTCTTC
.,TRBV20-1,few,TRBJ1-2,CSARDPAWGYYGYTF,TGCAGTGCTAGAGACCCCGCCTGGGGGTACTATGGCTACACCTTC
.,TRBV20-1,few,TRBJ1-2,CSASWGVMNYGYTF,TGCAGTGCTAGCTGGGGGGTAATGAACTATGGCTACACCTTC
.,TRBV4-2,.,TRBJ2-3,CASSLGGYTQYF,TGTGCCAGCAGCCTCGGAGGGTACACGCAGTATTTT
TRBD2,TRBV20-1,few,TRBJ2-1,CSARDLSGRFSYNEQFF,TGCAGTGCTAGGGACCTTAGCGGGAGATTCTCCTACAATGAGCAGTTCTTC
.,TRBV7-1,.,TRBJ2-2,CASSSRVGELFF,TGTGCCAGCAGCTCCAGGGTCGGGGAGCTGTTTTTT
.,TRBV11-2,once,TRBJ2-3,CASTSRGATDTQYF,TGTGCCAGCACCTCACGCGGAGCCACAGATACGCAGTATTTT
TRBD1,TRBV10-3,.,TRBJ2-3,CATTRDSRADTQYF,TGTGCCACTACGAGGGACAGTCGAGCAGATACGCAGTATTTT
TRBD2,TRBV24-1,.,TRBJ2-1,CATSDRTSGGSNEQFF,TGTGCCACCAGTGACCGGACTAGCGGGGGATCCAATGAGCAGTTCTTC
.,TRBV10-3,once,TRBJ1-1,CAISDRWSEAFF,TGTGCCATCAGTGATAGGTGGAGTGAAGCTTTCTTT
.,TRBV12-3/TRBV12-4,.,TRBJ2-5,CASSPPRGYETQYF,TGTGCCAGCAGTCCACCCCGGGGATACGAGACCCAGTACTTC
.,TRBV12-3/TRBV12-4,.,TRBJ1-1,CASRSRHPRTNGAFF,TGTGCCAGCAGGTCTCGGCACCCCCGCACCAACGGGGCTTTCTTT
.,TRBV7-9,few,TRBJ2-1,CASSLKGVDEQFF,TGTGCCAGCAGCTTAAAAGGGGTCGATGAGCAGTTCTTC
TRBD1,TRBV5-1,.,TRBJ2-1,CASSLLTGTGGYNEQFF,TGCGCCAGCAGCTTGTTAACCGGGACAGGGGGCTACAATGAGCAGTTCTTC
.,TRBV14,.,TRBJ2-7,CASSQWGVQGREQYF,TGTGCCAGCAGCCAATGGGGAGTTCAGGGCCGCGAGCAGTACTTC
.,TRBV6-6,.,TRBJ2-5,CASSIRPWETQYF,TGTGCCAGCAGTATCCGGCCCTGGGAGACCCAGTACTTC
.,TRBV29-1,.,TRBJ2-5,CSVEKGRQGPETQYF,TGCAGCGTTGAAAAGGGTCGGCAGGGGCCAGAGACCCAGTACTTC
TRBD2,TRBV5-1,few,TRBJ2-3,CASSLGGLAGGRDTQYF,TGCGCCAGCAGCTTGGGAGGTCTAGCGGGGGGAAGAGATACGCAGTATTTT
TRBD1,TRBV12-3/TRBV12-4,few,TRBJ1-1,CASSPDRVVVAEAFF,TGTGCCAGCAGCCCCGACAGGGTCGTCGTAGCTGAAGCTTTCTTT
.,TRBV6-5,few,TRBJ1-1,CASSYTLRGQGNTEAFF,TGTGCCAGCAGTTACACCCTAAGGGGACAAGGGAACACTGAAGCTTTCTTT
.,TRBV4-2,.,TRBJ2-1,CASSSQVGEQFF,TGTGCCAGCAGTAGCCAGGTGGGTGAGCAGTTCTTC
.,TRBV4-2,.,TRBJ2-7,CASSPRRVDEQYF,TGTGCCAGCAGCCCGCGGAGGGTCGACGAGCAGTACTTC
.,TRBV5-8,few,TRBJ2-5,CASSLWQGQETQYF,TGTGCCAGCAGCTTGTGGCAGGGGCAAGAGACCCAGTACTTC
.,TRBV12-3/TRBV12-4,.,TRBJ2-7,CASSPWTVPYEQYF,TGTGCCAGCAGTCCCTGGACAGTTCCCTACGAGCAGTACTTC
TRBD1,TRBV28,.,TRBJ2-7,CASSEPGQVVYEQYF,TGTGCCAGCAGCGAACCGGGACAGGTGGTCTACGAGCAGTACTTC
TRBD2,TRBV18,.,TRBJ2-5,CASSPPGGGRQETQYF,TGTGCCAGCTCACCACCAGGCGGGGGTCGTCAAGAGACCCAGTACTTC
TRBD1,TRBV12-3/TRBV12-4,few,TRBJ2-1,CASSLPGQGRGNEQFF,TGTGCCAGCAGCCTACCGGGACAGGGGAGAGGCAATGAGCAGTTCTTC
TRBD1,TRBV29-1,few,TRBJ2-1,CSARGQGFYNEQFF,TGCAGCGCACGGGGACAGGGCTTCTACAATGAGCAGTTCTTC
.,TRBV3-1,.,TRBJ1-1,CASSQQGTTLNTEAFF,TGTGCCAGCAGCCAACAGGGGACCACATTGAACACTGAAGCTTTCTTT
.,TRBV15,few,TRBJ2-1,CATSRGAGDSYNEQFF,TGTGCCACCAGCAGAGGAGCAGGGGACTCCTACAATGAGCAGTTCTTC
.,TRBV24-1,few,TRBJ2-1,CATSDPGARYNEQFF,TGTGCCACCAGTGATCCAGGGGCCCGTTACAATGAGCAGTTCTTC
TRBD1,TRBV11-2,.,TRBJ2-1,CASSLGQFQDRGLGEQFF,TGTGCCAGCAGCTTAGGCCAATTCCAGGACAGGGGGCTTGGGGAGCAGTTCTTC
.,TRBV10-3,.,TRBJ2-3,CAIRRGVGSTDTQYF,TGTGCCATCAGGAGGGGCGTCGGTAGCACAGATACGCAGTATTTT
TRBD2,TRBV12-3/TRBV12-4,.,TRBJ2-3,CASSPRDYNTDTQYF,TGTGCCAGCAGTCCCCGGGACTACAACACAGATACGCAGTATTTT
.,TRBV3-1,.,TRBJ2-5,CASSHGGLRVGAQYF,TGTGCCAGCAGCCACGGCGGGCTCCGCGTCGGGGCCCAGTACTTC
.,TRBV18,.,TRBJ1-1,CASSESTSTEAFF,TGTGCCAGCTCAGAATCAACCTCCACTGAAGCTTTCTTT
.,TRBV12-3/TRBV12-4,few,TRBJ2-2,CASRLTNTGELFF,TGTGCCAGCAGGCTAACGAACACCGGGGAGCTGTTTTTT
TRBD1,TRBV18,.,TRBJ2-7,CASSPGGTGEQYF,TGTGCCAGCTCACCAGGTGGGACAGGCGAGCAGTACTTC
.,TRBV6-5,few,TRBJ2-3,CASSYSGRTDTQYF,TGTGCCAGCAGTTACTCGGGCCGCACAGATACGCAGTATTTT
TRBD2,TRBV5-1,.,TRBJ2-3,CASSRGAGGTTDTQYF,TGCGCCAGCAGCCGCGGAGCGGGGGGAACCACAGATACGCAGTATTTT
.,TRBV7-2,few,TRBJ2-5,CASSLFYPLPGETQYF,TGTGCCAGCAGCCTATTCTACCCCCTGCCAGGGGAGACCCAGTACTTC
.,TRBV5-1,.,TRBJ1-4,CASSLGGGAEKLFF,TGCGCCAGCAGCTTGGGTGGGGGCGCTGAAAAACTGTTTTTT